This T cell receptor (beta chain) was recovered during a study of T cells in tumors after PD-1 blockade. About the study: A subset received ongoing vismodegib 150 mg daily alongside anti-PD-1 therapy. Mean per blood sample: about 110,000 templates (about 23,000-257,772), approximately 37,000 unique clonotypes.

The CDR3 loop spans 13 amino acids. Deletions cut 5 bases from V and 6 bases from J, with 12 bases between. CDR1 and CDR2 from the germline V gene are LNHDA and SQIVND (reference sequence). Assay: immunoSEQ multiplex PCR; the TCRdb copy retains only in-frame clones and omits some. The profile covers some 60,000 clones, with 80% appearing a single time and roughly 12% taken by the ten largest. Genomic DNA template from tumor biopsies or peripheral blood, roughly 616 ng to 6,004 ng input. The rearrangement links TRBV19 to TRBJ2-3, with D perhaps matching TRBD1 (5 bases). The sequence was collected from a human donor with basal cell carcinoma. Sequenced material: PBMCs, taken before anti-PD-1 treatment. CDR3 coding DNA: TGTGCCAGTAGTGCCAGGGCTTCGGATACGCAGTATTTT. Protein: CASSARASDTQYF.